The next 30 T cell receptor beta chains were all read from a single sample in a study of blood T cell repertoires in COVID-19. The table came from immunoSEQ multiplex PCR; TCRdb's copy has only in-frame clones and leaves some out. The sample lists roughly 250,000 clones; under 85% were seen once. The specimen sequenced was peripheral blood. Receptors were obtained from a human donor with COVID-19, enrolled during active disease. The donor label of this sample is uncertain.

The rearrangement links TRBV7-2 to TRBJ2-5; D is possibly TRBD2 (6 bases). Germline CDR1 reads SGHTA; CDR2 reads FQGNSA. CDR3 size: 13 residues. V was cut by 3 bases and J by 5 bases, with 10 bases left in between. The CDR3 protein is CASSFKGTETQYF. The CDR3 DNA sequence: TGTGCCAGCAGCTTCAAGGGGACTGAGACCCAGTACTTC.

The chain links TRBV7-3 to TRBJ2-7; the match to TRBD1 covers 9 bases. The V gene's germline CDR1 is SGHTA and CDR2 FQGTGA. The CDR3 extends over 15 amino acids. J was trimmed by 3 bases and V by 1 base; bases with no gene match: 4. CDR3 nucleotides: TGTGCCAGCAGCTTAAACGCGGGACAGGGCTACGAGCAGTACTTC. Translating gives CASSLNAGQGYEQYF.

The chain uses TRBV28 and TRBJ2-3; 8 nucleotides line up with TRBD2. The CDR3 length is 17 residues. CDR1 is MDHEN and CDR2 is SYDVKM in the germline V gene. V shed 0 bases, J shed 5 bases, and the junction held 10 bases outside the gene matches. CDR3 sequence reads: CASSLWASGQVGDTQYF. The CDR3 DNA reads as TGTGCCAGCAGTTTATGGGCTAGCGGGCAAGTGGGAGATACGCAGTATTTT.

The genes are TRBV28 and TRBJ2-1, with 8 bases lining up with TRBD1. The CDR3 contains 15 residues. The V gene end was trimmed by 3 bases and the J gene end by 2 bases; junction bases not matched to a gene: 3. The germline V gene encodes CDR1 MDHEN and CDR2 SYDVKM. DNA for the CDR3: TGTGCCAGCAGTTTGCGGACAGGGCCCTACAATGAGCAGTTCTTC. This translates into CASSLRTGPYNEQFF.

V and J are TRBV27 and TRBJ2-1, with 7 positions matching TRBD1. With 6 bases clipped from V and 3 bases from J, the junction kept 5 bases outside the gene matches. Germline CDR1 is MNHEY and CDR2 is SMNVEV (reference sequence). The CDR3 length is 14 residues. CDR3 region: CASSPDRYYNEQFF. In DNA, the CDR3 is TGTGCCAGCAGCCCGGACAGGTACTACAATGAGCAGTTCTTC.

The chain combines TRBV6-5 with TRBJ1-5; tentatively, D is TRBD1 (6 bases). CDR3 length: 13 residues. Germline CDR1 MNHEY, CDR2 SVGAGI. V was trimmed by 6 bases and J by 4 bases, leaving 10 bases between them. CDR3 sequence reads: CASSIQGNQPQHF. The CDR3 nucleotides read TGTGCCAGCAGCATACAGGGAAATCAGCCCCAGCATTTT.

The V and J genes are TRBV5-8 and TRBJ2-5, with a weak D call TRBD1 (6 bases). V lost 3 bases and J lost 1, with 19 bases in between. CDR1 SGHTS and CDR2 YDEGEE come from the germline V gene. The CDR3 runs 17 residues. In DNA form, the CDR3 reads TGTGCCAGCAGCTCAAACAGGGTTCCAGATCTCCAAGAGACCCAGTACTTC. Residues: CASSSNRVPDLQETQYF. The whole variable domain, remainder taken from reference TRBV5-8 and TRBJ2-5, is EAGVTQSPTHLIKTRGQQATLRCSPISGHTSVYWYQQALGLGLQFLLWYDEGEERNRGNFPPRFSGRQFPNYSSELNVNALELEDSALYLCASSSNRVPDLQETQYFGPGTRLLVL.

The chain combines TRBV27 with TRBJ1-6; 8 nucleotides agree with TRBD1. Trimming took 3 bases from V and 9 from J; bases not matched to a gene: 10. The CDR3 consists of 16 residues. Germline-derived CDR1 and CDR2 are MNHEY and SMNVEV (reference sequence). The CDR3 loop reads CASSLNRRTGFSPLHF. CDR3 in DNA: TGTGCCAGCAGTTTGAACCGGCGGACAGGGTTTTCACCCCTCCACTTT.

The chain uses TRBV9 and TRBJ2-3, with unresolved D. The CDR3 length is 14 residues. Trimming removed 0 bases from V and 2 bases from J, with 7 bases in between. Germline V gene data show CDR1 as SGDLS and CDR2 as YYNGEE. This CDR3 reads CASSVATTTDTQYF. The CDR3, as DNA: TGTGCCAGCAGCGTAGCCACTACCACAGATACGCAGTATTTT.

The gene calls are TRBV6-5 and TRBJ1-2, with D possibly TRBD1 on 6 matching bases. CDR1 is MNHEY, CDR2 SVGAGI, per germline. The CDR3 is 14 amino acids. Deletions cut 6 bases from V and 3 bases from J, with 14 bases between. The CDR3 reads CASSRPGGHYGYTF. The CDR3 DNA is TGTGCCAGCAGCCGCCCGGGGGGCCACTATGGCTACACCTTC.

The chain couples TRBV11-3 to TRBJ1-1, with 8 bases lining up with TRBD1. V lost 5 bases, J lost 7 bases, and 3 bases stayed unmatched. This CDR3 contains 12 residues. Looked up from germline, CDR1 is SGHNT and CDR2 is YENEEA. CDR3 DNA: TGTGCCAGCAGCGACAGGGGTCGTGAAGCTTTCTTT. It specifies CASSDRGREAFF.

About this clone: Other nucleotide sequences from this sample produce the same CDR3. J is TRBJ1-2 and V is TRBV30; D may be TRBD1 (5 bases). Deletions cut 3 bases from V and 6 bases from J, with 11 bases between. Germline V CDR1 and CDR2: GTSNPN, SVGIG (reference sequence). There are 12 residues in the CDR3. The CDR3 region has the DNA TGTGCCTGGAGCCCTGGGGGGGATGGCTACACCTTC. Translating gives CAWSPGGDGYTF.

This chain uses TRBV5-6 with TRBJ1-3; D is ambiguous. There are 14 residues in the CDR3. CDR1 and CDR2 (germline): SGHDT, YYEEEE. The V gene lost 4 bases and the J gene lost 6 bases, with 14 bases spanning the gap. CDR3 nucleotide sequence: TGTGCCAGCAGCCCCACGGCAGGATCAAACACCATATATTTT. Its protein product is CASSPTAGSNTIYF.

The J gene is TRBJ2-3, the V gene TRBV18; TRBD1 might be the D (6 bases). Germline CDR1 and CDR2: KGHSH and LQKENI. The V and J ends lost 5 bases and 0 bases respectively, with 12 bases between them. The CDR3 totals 15 residues. In nucleotides, the CDR3 is TGTGCCAGCTCATCCGACAGGCCTAGCACAGATACGCAGTATTTT. Amino acids: CASSSDRPSTDTQYF.

This clone was seen only once. The rearrangement uses TRBV6-5 and TRBJ1-4; 7 bases map to TRBD1. The trim removed 8 bases at V and 8 bases at J, leaving 5 bases unmatched. Per the germline V gene, CDR1 is MNHEY and CDR2 is SVGAGI. This CDR3 spans 12 amino acids. The CDR3 sequence is CASGTDGEKLFF. The CDR3 DNA follows: TGTGCCAGCGGGACAGACGGAGAAAAACTGTTTTTT.

This clone was recorded only once. J is TRBJ2-6 and V is TRBV7-3; 9 nucleotides line up with TRBD1. Germline-derived CDR1 and CDR2 are SGHTA and FQGTGA. The CDR3 runs 19 residues. V shed 1 base, J shed 0 bases, and the junction held 7 bases outside the gene matches. CDR3 in amino acids: CASSLIRGTGLSGANVLTF. The CDR3, as DNA: TGTGCCAGCAGCTTAATACGCGGGACAGGGCTCTCTGGGGCCAACGTCCTGACTTTC.

This clone was observed a handful of times. The chain links TRBV9 to TRBJ1-2, with D unclear. CDR1 SGDLS and CDR2 YYNGEE come from the germline V gene. Trimming pared 5 bases from V and 5 bases from J, leaving 13 bases between. The CDR3 is 13 amino acids. The CDR3 bases are TGTGCCAGCAGTGCCGACCCCGGGTATGGCTACACCTTC. As protein: CASSADPGYGYTF. Filled out from reference TRBV9 and TRBJ1-2, the complete variable domain reads DSGVTQTPKHLITATGQRVTLRCSPRSGDLSVYWYQQSLDQGLQFLIQYYNGEERAKGNILERFSAQQFPDLHSELNLSSLELGDSALYFCASSADPGYGYTFGSGTRLTVV.

Remarks on this clone: Compared with germline, one end of the junction differs, possibly owing to a read error. The rearrangement links TRBV28 to TRBJ1-2, with D tentatively TRBD1 (6 bases). From germline, CDR1 is MDHEN and CDR2 SYDVKM. CDR3 length: 12 amino acids. The CDR3 DNA sequence: TGTGCCAGCAGCTCAACAGGGCTCTCCCTTTCCTTC. Translated, it gives CASSSTGLSLSF.

V is TRBV3-1 (or the pseudogene TRBV3-2) and J is TRBJ1-1; weak D call: TRBD1 (5 bases). The V end lost 5 bases, the J end lost 0 bases, and 16 bases lay between the germline ends. The length of the CDR3 is 16 residues. Germline V CDR1 and CDR2: LGHDT, YNNKEL (reference sequence). The CDR3 DNA sequence: TGTGCCAGCAGCAGGGGCAGGGTGGGGATGAACACTGAAGCTTTCTTT. Protein: CASSRGRVGMNTEAFF.

This CDR3 reads CSVERTGKPGELFF. The DNA of the CDR3 is TGCAGCGTTGAAAGGACAGGGAAACCCGGGGAGCTGTTTTTT. The chain combines TRBV29-1 with TRBJ2-2; 8 nucleotides agree with TRBD1. From germline, CDR1 is SQVTM and CDR2 ANQGSEA. The CDR3 loop spans 14 amino acids. V gave up 2 bases and J gave up 6 bases; unmatched junction bases: 5.

This clone appeared a single time. The chain joins TRBV5-6 to TRBJ2-1; maybe TRBD1 (6 bases). The CDR3 has 14 amino acids. Trimming cost V 1 base and J 8 bases, with 13 bases left between them. CDR1 and CDR2 from the germline V gene are SGHDT and YYEEEE. The CDR3 DNA is TGTGCCAGCAGCTTGATCAGGGGTGGCTATGAGCAGTTCTTC. Translation gives CASSLIRGGYEQFF.

The chain joins TRBV6-4 to TRBJ2-7; 7 bases fit TRBD1. CDR3 length: 16 residues. V was pared by 7 bases and J by 3 bases, with 15 bases of the junction left unmatched. Germline CDR1 and CDR2: MRHNA and SNTAGT. CDR3 amino acids: CASNRGNRGPFYEQYF. In DNA, the CDR3 is TGTGCCAGCAATCGTGGAAACAGGGGCCCTTTCTACGAGCAGTACTTC.

The rearrangement links TRBV28 to TRBJ1-5; no clear D. Per germline, CDR1 MDHEN and CDR2 SYDVKM. This CDR3 is 14 amino acids long. Between the trimmed V and J ends, which lost 6 bases and 3 bases, there was a span of 12 bases. CDR3 residues: CASRIERYNQPQHF. CDR3 in DNA: TGTGCCAGCAGAATAGAGAGGTACAATCAGCCCCAGCATTTT.

This clone turned up a few times. V and J are TRBV12-3 or TRBV12-4 and TRBJ1-5; D is unclear. Trimming removed 8 bases at V and 4 bases at J, with 9 bases between. CDR3 length: 12 amino acids. The CDR3 protein is CASGRPNQPQHF. CDR3 DNA: TGTGCCAGCGGGAGGCCTAATCAGCCCCAGCATTTT.

The CDR3 nucleotides are TGTGCCAGCAAGCTAGCGTCCTACAATGAGCAGTTCTTC. Protein sequence: CASKLASYNEQFF. The rearrangement joins TRBV2 to TRBJ2-1, with D possibly matching TRBD2 (6 bases). Trimming cost V 7 bases and J 1 base, with 8 bases left between them. Germline CDR1 and CDR2: SNHLY and FYNNEI. The CDR3 runs to 13 residues.

The V gene is TRBV11-1, the J gene TRBJ2-1; 7 nucleotides line up with TRBD2. The CDR3 extends over 16 amino acids. Germline CDR1 reads SGHAT; CDR2 reads FQDESV (reference sequence). Germline trimming cut 4 bases from V and 1 base from J; bases unmatched to any gene: 7. This CDR3 is CASSSSMRGSYNEQFF. CDR3 nucleotide sequence: TGTGCCAGCAGCTCCTCGATGCGGGGGTCCTACAATGAGCAGTTCTTC.

As concerns this clone: Additional DNA sequences in this sample encode the identical CDR3. V usage is TRBV18 and J usage is TRBJ1-1; 8 bases map to TRBD1. The germline gives CDR1 KGHSH, CDR2 LQKENI. This CDR3 region has 14 residues. J gave up 0 bases and V 5 bases, and 2 bases lay outside the gene matches. This CDR3 is CASSGGQVNTEAFF. The CDR3 nucleotides read TGTGCCAGCTCAGGGGGACAGGTGAACACTGAAGCTTTCTTT. Drawing the rest from reference TRBV18 and TRBJ1-1, the complete variable domain is NAGVMQNPRHLVRRRGQEARLRCSPMKGHSHVYWYRQLPEEGLKFMVYLQKENIIDESGMPKERFSAEFPKEGPSILRIQQVVRGDSAAYFCASSGGQVNTEAFFGQGTRLTVV.

The rearrangement links TRBV7-9 to TRBJ1-1; TRBD1 agrees at 10 bases. Germline CDR1 is SEHNR and CDR2 is FQNEAQ (reference sequence). CDR3 length: 15 residues. Trimming cost V 2 bases and J 5 bases; bases outside gene matches: 5. The CDR3 protein is CASSLPTGGSTEAFF. The CDR3 DNA is TGTGCCAGCAGCTTACCGACAGGGGGCTCAACTGAAGCTTTCTTT.

The chain uses TRBV27 and TRBJ1-2, with a possible D match to TRBD1 (6 bases). V was cut by 5 bases and J by 6 bases, with 16 bases left in between. This CDR3 comprises 14 residues. Germline assignment: CDR1 MNHEY and CDR2 SMNVEV (reference sequence). The CDR3 sequence: CASSRNTGTNGYTF. Here the CDR3 DNA reads TGTGCCAGCAGTCGGAATACCGGGACAAATGGCTACACCTTC.

The rearrangement joins TRBV10-2 to TRBJ2-1; D may be TRBD1 (5 bases). Trimming pared 7 bases from V and 9 bases from J, leaving 16 bases between. The CDR3 sequence is 13 residues long. From germline, CDR1 is WSHSY and CDR2 SAAADI. The CDR3 bases are TGCGCCAGCAACCAACAGGTTAAGGGTGAGCAGTTCTTC. This encodes CASNQQVKGEQFF.